Below are 8 T cell receptor beta chains sequenced from a single sample in a study of blood T cell repertoires in COVID-19. TCRdb's table, derived via immunoSEQ multiplex PCR, lists solely in-frame clones and lacks some. The table has 150,000 to 180,000 clones, around three quarters seen once. Sequencing used peripheral blood. These receptors all come from a man at least 80 years old with acute or convalescent COVID-19.

The chain is built from TRBV4-2 and TRBJ1-4; 10 bases map to TRBD1. There are 15 residues in the CDR3. The germline V gene has CDR1 LGHNA and CDR2 YNFKEQ. V lost 0 bases, J lost 8 bases, and 3 bases stayed unmatched. This CDR3 is CASSQEGQGLEKLFF. The CDR3 region has the DNA TGTGCCAGCAGCCAAGAGGGACAGGGGCTCGAAAAACTGTTTTTT.

V is TRBV28 and J is TRBJ2-7; D unclear. V lost 8 bases to trimming and J lost 6 bases, with 14 bases between them. Germline values: CDR1 MDHEN, CDR2 SYDVKM. This CDR3 contains 12 residues. CDR3 protein: CASAEYNGEQYF. CDR3 sequence (DNA): TGTGCCAGCGCCGAGTATAACGGCGAGCAGTACTTC.

The chain uses TRBV18 and TRBJ1-2; the D gene is possibly TRBD1 (5 bases). Trimming stripped 3 bases from V and 4 bases from J, with 9 bases between. CDR3 length equals 13 residues. Germline CDR1 reads KGHSH; CDR2 reads LQKENI. The CDR3 protein is CASSPGQGYGYTF. In nucleotides, the CDR3 is TGTGCCAGCTCACCGGGGCAGGGCTATGGCTACACCTTC.

The chain links TRBV19 to TRBJ2-3; 13 bases fit TRBD2. CDR3 length equals 16 residues. From germline, CDR1 is LNHDA and CDR2 SQIVND (reference sequence). The V segment lost 3 bases and the J segment 5 bases; nucleotides outside the gene matches: 5. CDR3 nucleotide sequence: TGTGCCAGTAGTATGGGACTAGCGGGGCCGGGAGATACGCAGTATTTT. It is translated as CASSMGLAGPGDTQYF. Full variable domain (rest looked up from reference TRBV19 and TRBJ2-3): DGGITQSPKYLFRKEGQNVTLSCEQNLNHDAMYWYRQDPGQGLRLIYYSQIVNDFQKGDIAEGYSVSREKKESFPLTVTSAQKNPTAFYLCASSMGLAGPGDTQYFGPGTRLTVL.

The chain carries TRBV5-5 and TRBJ1-5; D remains ambiguous. The CDR3 spans 18 residues. V gave up 4 bases and J gave up 0 bases, with 20 bases separating them. Looked up from germline, CDR1 is SGHKS and CDR2 is YYEKEE (reference sequence). Here the CDR3 reads CASSPTVGSSYSNQPQHF. DNA of the CDR3: TGTGCCAGCAGCCCGACCGTGGGCAGTTCCTATAGCAATCAGCCCCAGCATTTT.

This rearrangement joins TRBV6-5 to TRBJ2-7; 7 bases map to TRBD1. V was pared by 7 bases and J by 10 bases, with 10 bases of the junction left unmatched. The CDR3 is 12 amino acids. CDR1 and CDR2 from the germline V gene are MNHEY and SVGAGI. The CDR3 sequence: CASTTDRRTQYV. The CDR3 DNA reads TGTGCCAGCACCACGGACAGGAGGACACAGTACGTC.

The V and J genes are TRBV6-5 and TRBJ2-1; D is possibly TRBD2 (6 bases). The germline V gene encodes CDR1 MNHEY and CDR2 SVGAGI. This CDR3 comprises 14 residues. Trimming shortened V by 6 bases and J by 1 base, and 10 bases separated the two germline ends. For the CDR3, the DNA is TGTGCCAGCAGGCGGGACCTTTCCTACAATGAGCAGTTCTTC. Its protein product is CASRRDLSYNEQFF.

This chain connects TRBV18 to TRBJ1-5, with 8 bases lining up with TRBD1. The length of the CDR3 is 15 residues. Trimming at V came to 4 bases and at J to 2 bases, leaving 4 bases not matched to a gene. Per the germline V gene, CDR1 is KGHSH and CDR2 is LQKENI. For the CDR3, the DNA is TGTGCCAGCTCACTTGCGGACAGGGGCAATCAGCCCCAGCATTTT. Protein: CASSLADRGNQPQHF.